This is a list of T cell receptor beta chains from one sample in a study of blood T cell repertoires in COVID-19. Assay used: immunoSEQ multiplex PCR; TCRdb lists only in-frame clones, some missing. The sample records about 250,000 clones, about nine tenths being singletons. The sequencing sample was made of PBMCs or T cells enriched from blood (not recorded which). These receptors originate from a woman younger than 45 with acute COVID-19. Each CDR3 is given with its conserved first and last residue. Each record gives: CDR3 DNA, CDR3 protein, CDR3 length, V gene, clone size, D gene, J gene. D genes are given only for firm matches. Size values are once, few and many counts, or a class for expanded clones, and some rows have none.

CDR3 DNA: TGTGCCAGTAGTATCCGGGGGTTGGGTGAGACCCAGTACTTC
CDR3 protein: CASSIRGLGETQYF
CDR3 length: 14
V gene: TRBV19
clone size: few
D gene: -
J gene: TRBJ2-5

CDR3 DNA: TGTGCCAGCAGTTTATCGCTGGGGGCTAGGTCACCCCTCCACTTT
CDR3 protein: CASSLSLGARSPLHF
CDR3 length: 15
V gene: TRBV28
clone size: -
D gene: -
J gene: TRBJ1-6

CDR3 DNA: TGTGCCAGCAGCCCCAGGGCTCTTAACTATGGCTACACCTTC
CDR3 protein: CASSPRALNYGYTF
CDR3 length: 14
V gene: TRBV5-8
clone size: -
D gene: -
J gene: TRBJ1-2

CDR3 DNA: TGTGCCAGCAGTCGACTAGCGGGGGCCTACAATGAGCAGTTCTTC
CDR3 protein: CASSRLAGAYNEQFF
CDR3 length: 15
V gene: TRBV6-5
clone size: -
D gene: TRBD2
J gene: TRBJ2-1

CDR3 DNA: TGTGCCAGCAGCCCCCGAGGCCCCGGGGAGCTGTTTTTT
CDR3 protein: CASSPRGPGELFF
CDR3 length: 13
V gene: TRBV5-4
clone size: -
D gene: -
J gene: TRBJ2-2

CDR3 DNA: TGTGCCACCAGCAGCGGACTAGCGGGGGGGTACACAGATACGCAGTATTTT
CDR3 protein: CATSSGLAGGYTDTQYF
CDR3 length: 17
V gene: TRBV15
clone size: once
D gene: TRBD2
J gene: TRBJ2-3

CDR3 DNA: TGTGCTAGTGGGACGGGACAGGGACTCAATCAGCCCCAGCATTTT
CDR3 protein: CASGTGQGLNQPQHF
CDR3 length: 15
V gene: TRBV12-5
clone size: -
D gene: TRBD1
J gene: TRBJ1-5

CDR3 DNA: TGTGCCAGCAGCACGACAGGGTTTGGGCAGTTCTTC
CDR3 protein: CASSTTGFGQFF
CDR3 length: 12
V gene: TRBV3-1/TRBV3-2
clone size: -
D gene: TRBD1
J gene: TRBJ2-1

CDR3 DNA: TGTGCCAGTAGTATGCCCCTCACTGACAGGGGGAACTACTATGGCTACACCTTC
CDR3 protein: CASSMPLTDRGNYYGYTF
CDR3 length: 18
V gene: TRBV19
clone size: -
D gene: TRBD1
J gene: TRBJ1-2

CDR3 DNA: TGTGCCAGCAGCCAAGACCAGCGGGCACTAGAGATAGGCAATGAGCAGTTCTTC
CDR3 protein: CASSQDQRALEIGNEQFF
CDR3 length: 18
V gene: TRBV3-1/TRBV3-2
clone size: -
D gene: -
J gene: TRBJ2-1

CDR3 DNA: TGTGCCAGTAGTTTACTGACAGTCAATGAGCAGTTCTTC
CDR3 protein: CASSLLTVNEQFF
CDR3 length: 13
V gene: TRBV19
clone size: -
D gene: -
J gene: TRBJ2-1

CDR3 DNA: TGTGCCAGCAGTCGACTAGCGGGAACAGATACGCAGTATTTT
CDR3 protein: CASSRLAGTDTQYF
CDR3 length: 14
V gene: TRBV6-5
clone size: -
D gene: TRBD2
J gene: TRBJ2-3

CDR3 DNA: TGCGCCAGCAGCTTGGGACAGGTAGAGGACGAGCAGTACTTC
CDR3 protein: CASSLGQVEDEQYF
CDR3 length: 14
V gene: TRBV5-1
clone size: -
D gene: -
J gene: TRBJ2-7

CDR3 DNA: TGTGCCAGCAGGGGCAGGCAATCGGCCCAGCATTTT
CDR3 protein: CASRGRQSAQHF
CDR3 length: 12
V gene: TRBV6-5
clone size: -
D gene: -
J gene: TRBJ1-5